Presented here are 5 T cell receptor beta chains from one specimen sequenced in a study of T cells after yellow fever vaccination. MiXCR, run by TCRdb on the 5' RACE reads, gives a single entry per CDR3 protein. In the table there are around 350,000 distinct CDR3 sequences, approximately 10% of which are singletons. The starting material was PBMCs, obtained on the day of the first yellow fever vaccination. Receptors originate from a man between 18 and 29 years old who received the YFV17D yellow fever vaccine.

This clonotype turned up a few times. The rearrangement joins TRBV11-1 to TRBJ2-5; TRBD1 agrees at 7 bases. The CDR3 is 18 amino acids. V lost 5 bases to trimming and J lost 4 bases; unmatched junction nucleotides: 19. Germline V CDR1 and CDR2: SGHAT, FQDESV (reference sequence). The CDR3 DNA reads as TGTGCCAGCAGCGCACGGGACAGTCGGTCAAGGGGCGGAGAGACCCAGTACTTC. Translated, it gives CASSARDSRSRGGETQYF. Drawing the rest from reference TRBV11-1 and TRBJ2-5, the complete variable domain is EAEVAQSPRYKITEKSQAVAFWCDPISGHATLYWYRQILGQGPELLVQFQDESVVDDSQLPKDRFSAERLKGVDSTLKIQPAELGDSAMYLCASSARDSRSRGGETQYFGPGTRLLVL.

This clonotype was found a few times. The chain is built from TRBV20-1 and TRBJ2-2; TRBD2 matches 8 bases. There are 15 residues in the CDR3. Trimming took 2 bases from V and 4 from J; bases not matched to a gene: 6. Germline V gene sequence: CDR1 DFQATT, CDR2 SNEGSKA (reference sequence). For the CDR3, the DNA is TGCAGTGCTAGACGTCGGGGGGGCGTCACCGGGGAGCTGTTTTTT. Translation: CSARRRGGVTGELFF.

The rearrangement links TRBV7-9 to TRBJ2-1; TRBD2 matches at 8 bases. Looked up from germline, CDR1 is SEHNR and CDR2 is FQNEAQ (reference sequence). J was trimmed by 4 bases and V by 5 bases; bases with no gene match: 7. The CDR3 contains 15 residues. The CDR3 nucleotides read TGTGCCAGCAGCCCAGAGGGACTAGGGTACAATGAGCAGTTCTTC. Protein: CASSPEGLGYNEQFF.

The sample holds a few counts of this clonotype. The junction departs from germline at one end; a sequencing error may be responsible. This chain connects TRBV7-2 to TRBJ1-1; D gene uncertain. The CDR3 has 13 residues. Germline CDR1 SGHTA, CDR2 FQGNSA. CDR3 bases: TGTGCCAGCAGGTTAGGACGGGACACTGAAGCTTTCTTT. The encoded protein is CASRLGRDTEAFF.

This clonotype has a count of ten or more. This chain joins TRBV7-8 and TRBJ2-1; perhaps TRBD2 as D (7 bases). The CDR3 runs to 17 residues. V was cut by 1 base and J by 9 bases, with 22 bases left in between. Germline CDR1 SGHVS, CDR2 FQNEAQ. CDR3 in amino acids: CASSLEDQPGRGGEQFF. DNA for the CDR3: TGTGCCAGCAGCTTAGAGGACCAACCGGGAAGGGGGGGTGAGCAGTTCTTC.